Sequencing of this TCR beta chain was carried out in a study of vaccination effects on CD4 cells after COVID-19. Findings and limits, study-wide: Healthy vaccinees' vaccine-induced clones included only 1 of 255 cross-reacting with common cold coronaviruses.

Libraries were prepared by immunoSEQ multiplex PCR; TCRdb keeps only in-frame clonotypes and omits some of them. The table has 50,000 to 60,000 clones, roughly 76% seen once. CD4+ T cells specific for antigen were expanded with viral peptide pools by the ViraFEST assay before sequencing. Subsequent to less than 13 days of culture, CD4+ T cells were isolated. Nucleocapsid antibodies were negative in the vaccine recipients, who had never had SARS-CoV-2 infection. For this clone: The antigen remains undetermined.

V was pared by 4 bases and J by 8 bases, with 11 bases between. CDR3 size: 11 residues. CDR1 and CDR2 from the germline V gene are DFQATT and SNEGSKA (reference sequence). The source was CD4+ T cells from PBMCs cultured with SARS-CoV-2 spike peptides, collected before COVID-19 vaccination. This rearrangement joins TRBV20-1 to TRBJ1-1; D is unclear. The receptor was derived from a human donor who received a COVID-19 vaccine. CDR3: CSAIREPEAFF. The CDR3 DNA reads TGCAGTGCTATTCGGGAGCCCGAAGCTTTCTTT.